The present TCR beta chain was sequenced within a study of OX40 agonist ivuxolimab in advanced cancers. In the study overall: Males comprised over 80% of the group, whose mean age was approximately 61 years (range 23 to 79). Study-level points and caveats: Low levels of normalized T-cell clonal expansion also appeared in some nonresponders.

Only in-frame clones appear in the TCRdb table, and some are missing; sequencing was by immunoSEQ multiplex PCR. The table records about 94,000 clones, around 90% of them present only once. As for this clone: The target antigen is unknown.

Sampling of blood occurred at baseline, cycle 4 day 1, and cycle 7 day 1. V was cut by 3 bases and J by 4 bases, with 10 bases left in between. Per the germline V gene, CDR1 is KGHSH and CDR2 is LQKENI. The CDR3 covers 14 residues. V gene TRBV18 combines with J gene TRBJ1-5; the D gene is possibly TRBD1 (5 bases). This receptor was identified in an adult with an advanced solid tumor such as melanoma, head and neck, liver or kidney cancer. The sequencing used CD4+ or CD8+ T cells sorted from blood, collected in a trial of the OX40 agonist ivuxolimab. The CDR3 nucleotides are TGTGCCAGCTCACCGGGGGAAATGAATCAGCCCCAGCATTTT. Its translation: CASSPGEMNQPQHF. The variable domain in full, completed from reference TRBV18 and TRBJ1-5, reads NAGVMQNPRHLVRRRGQEARLRCSPMKGHSHVYWYRQLPEEGLKFMVYLQKENIIDESGMPKERFSAEFPKEGPSILRIQQVVRGDSAAYFCASSPGEMNQPQHFGDGTRLSIL.